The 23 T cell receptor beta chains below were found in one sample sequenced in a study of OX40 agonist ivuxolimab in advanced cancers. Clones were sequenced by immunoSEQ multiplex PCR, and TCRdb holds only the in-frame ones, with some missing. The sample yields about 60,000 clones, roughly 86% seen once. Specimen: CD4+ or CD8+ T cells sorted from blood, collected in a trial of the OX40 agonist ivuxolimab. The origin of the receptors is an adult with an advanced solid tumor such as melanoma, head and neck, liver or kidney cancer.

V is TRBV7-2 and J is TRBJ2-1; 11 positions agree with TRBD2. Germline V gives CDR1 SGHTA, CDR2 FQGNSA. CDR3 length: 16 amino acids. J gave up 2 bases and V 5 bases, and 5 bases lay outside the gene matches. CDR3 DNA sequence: TGTGCCAGCAGCACAACTAGCGGGGGTACCTACAATGAGCAGTTCTTC. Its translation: CASSTTSGGTYNEQFF. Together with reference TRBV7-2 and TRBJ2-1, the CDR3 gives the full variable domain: GAGVSQSPSNKVTEKGKDVELRCDPISGHTALYWYRQSLGQGLEFLIYFQGNSAPDKSGLPSDRFSAERTGGSVSTLTIQRTQQEDSAVYLCASSTTSGGTYNEQFFGPGTRLTVL.

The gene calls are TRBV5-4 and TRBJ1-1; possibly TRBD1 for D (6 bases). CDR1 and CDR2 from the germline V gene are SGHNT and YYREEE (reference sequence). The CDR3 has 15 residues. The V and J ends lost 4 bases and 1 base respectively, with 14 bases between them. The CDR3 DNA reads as TGTGCCAGCAGCACTTATCTACAGGGGAACACTGAAGCTTTCTTT. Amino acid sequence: CASSTYLQGNTEAFF. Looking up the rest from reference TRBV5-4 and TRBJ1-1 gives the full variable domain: ETGVTQSPTHLIKTRGQQVTLRCSSQSGHNTVSWYQQALGQGPQFIFQYYREEENGRGNFPPRFSGLQFPNYSSELNVNALELDDSALYLCASSTYLQGNTEAFFGQGTRLTVV.

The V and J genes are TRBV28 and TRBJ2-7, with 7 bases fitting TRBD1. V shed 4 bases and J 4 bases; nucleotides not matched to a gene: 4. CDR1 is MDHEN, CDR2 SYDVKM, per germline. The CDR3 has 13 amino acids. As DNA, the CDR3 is TGTGCCAGCAGTTCCGGCAGGGGGTACGAGCAGTACTTC. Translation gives CASSSGRGYEQYF. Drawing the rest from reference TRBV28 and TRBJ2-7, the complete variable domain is DVKVTQSSRYLVKRTGEKVFLECVQDMDHENMFWYRQDPGLGLRLIYFSYDVKMKEKGDIPEGYSVSREKKERFSLILESASTNQTSMYLCASSSGRGYEQYFGPGTRLTVT.

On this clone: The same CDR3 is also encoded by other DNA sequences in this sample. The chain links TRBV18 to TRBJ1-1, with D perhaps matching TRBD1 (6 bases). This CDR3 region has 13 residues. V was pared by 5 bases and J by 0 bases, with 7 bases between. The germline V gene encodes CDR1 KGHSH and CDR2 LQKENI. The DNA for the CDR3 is TGTGCCAGCTCAGGACAGATGAACACTGAAGCTTTCTTT. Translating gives CASSGQMNTEAFF.

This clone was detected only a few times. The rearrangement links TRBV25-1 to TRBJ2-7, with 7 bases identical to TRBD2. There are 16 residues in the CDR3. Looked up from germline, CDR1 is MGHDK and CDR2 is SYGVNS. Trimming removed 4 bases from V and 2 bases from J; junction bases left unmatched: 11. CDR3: CASSGGGGTTTYEQYF. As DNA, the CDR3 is TGTGCCAGCAGTGGGGGGGGAGGGACTACAACCTACGAGCAGTACTTC.

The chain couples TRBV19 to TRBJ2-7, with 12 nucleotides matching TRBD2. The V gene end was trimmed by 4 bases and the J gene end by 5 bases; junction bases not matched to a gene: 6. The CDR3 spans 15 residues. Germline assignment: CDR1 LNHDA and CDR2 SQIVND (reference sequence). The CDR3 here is CASSTQLAGGHEQYF. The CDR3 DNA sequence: TGTGCCAGTAGTACCCAACTAGCGGGAGGTCACGAGCAGTACTTC.

This CDR3 reads CASSEVYEQYF. The CDR3 nucleotides read TGTGCCAGCAGTGAAGTCTACGAGCAGTACTTC. The rearrangement links TRBV2 to TRBJ2-7; D remains unclear. The germline V gene has CDR1 SNHLY and CDR2 FYNNEI. V lost 1 base and J lost 3, with 1 base in between. CDR3 length equals 11 residues.

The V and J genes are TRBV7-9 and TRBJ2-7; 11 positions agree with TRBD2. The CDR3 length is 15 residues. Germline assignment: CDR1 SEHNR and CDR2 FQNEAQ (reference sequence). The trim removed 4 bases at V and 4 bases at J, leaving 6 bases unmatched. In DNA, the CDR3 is TGTGCCAGCAGCTCACAGGGGACTAGCGGATACGAGCAGTACTTC. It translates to CASSSQGTSGYEQYF.

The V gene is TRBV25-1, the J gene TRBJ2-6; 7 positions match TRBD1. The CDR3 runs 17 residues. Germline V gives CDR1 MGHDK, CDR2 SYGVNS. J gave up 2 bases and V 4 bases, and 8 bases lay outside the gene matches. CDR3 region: CASSAGTERTGANVLTF. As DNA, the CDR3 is TGTGCCAGCAGTGCCGGGACAGAAAGGACTGGGGCCAACGTCCTGACTTTC.

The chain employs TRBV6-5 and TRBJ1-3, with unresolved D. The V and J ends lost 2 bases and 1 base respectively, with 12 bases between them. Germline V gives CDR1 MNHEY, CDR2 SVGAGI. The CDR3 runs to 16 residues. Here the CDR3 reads CASSYANKGSGNTIYF. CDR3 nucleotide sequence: TGTGCCAGCAGTTACGCCAATAAAGGTTCTGGAAACACCATATATTTT.

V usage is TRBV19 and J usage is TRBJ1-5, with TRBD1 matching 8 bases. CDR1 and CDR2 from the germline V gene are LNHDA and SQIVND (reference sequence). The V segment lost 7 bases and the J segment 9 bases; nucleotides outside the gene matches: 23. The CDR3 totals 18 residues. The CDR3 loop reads CASTASREPRAGGGPQHF. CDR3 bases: TGTGCCAGTACGGCCTCACGGGAGCCGCGGGCAGGGGGCGGGCCCCAGCATTTT.

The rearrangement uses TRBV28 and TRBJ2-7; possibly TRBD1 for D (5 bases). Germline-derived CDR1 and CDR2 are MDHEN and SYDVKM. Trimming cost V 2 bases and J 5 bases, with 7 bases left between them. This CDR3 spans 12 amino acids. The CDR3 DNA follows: TGTGCCAGCAGTTTAGTAGGGGACGAGCAGTACTTC. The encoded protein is CASSLVGDEQYF. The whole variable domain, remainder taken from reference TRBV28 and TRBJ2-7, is DVKVTQSSRYLVKRTGEKVFLECVQDMDHENMFWYRQDPGLGLRLIYFSYDVKMKEKGDIPEGYSVSREKKERFSLILESASTNQTSMYLCASSLVGDEQYFGPGTRLTVT.

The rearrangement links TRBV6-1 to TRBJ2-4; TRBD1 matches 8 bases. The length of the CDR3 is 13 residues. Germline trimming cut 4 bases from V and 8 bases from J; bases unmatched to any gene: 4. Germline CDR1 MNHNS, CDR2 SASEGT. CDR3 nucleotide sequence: TGTGCCAGCAGTGGCTCGACAGGGGACATTCAGTACTTC. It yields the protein CASSGSTGDIQYF.

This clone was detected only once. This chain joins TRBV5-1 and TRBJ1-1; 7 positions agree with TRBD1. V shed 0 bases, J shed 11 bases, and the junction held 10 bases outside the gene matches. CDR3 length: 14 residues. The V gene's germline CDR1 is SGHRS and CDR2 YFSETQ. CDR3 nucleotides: TGCGCCAGCAGCTTGGCAACTGGACAGGTCAACGCTTTCTTT. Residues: CASSLATGQVNAFF.

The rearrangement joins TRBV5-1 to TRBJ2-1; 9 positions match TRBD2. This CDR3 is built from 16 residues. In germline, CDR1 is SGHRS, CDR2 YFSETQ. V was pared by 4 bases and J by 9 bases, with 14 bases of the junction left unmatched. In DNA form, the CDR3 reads TGCGCCAGCAGCATTTTAGCGGGAGTAGATGTGGGTGAGCAGTTCTTC. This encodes CASSILAGVDVGEQFF.

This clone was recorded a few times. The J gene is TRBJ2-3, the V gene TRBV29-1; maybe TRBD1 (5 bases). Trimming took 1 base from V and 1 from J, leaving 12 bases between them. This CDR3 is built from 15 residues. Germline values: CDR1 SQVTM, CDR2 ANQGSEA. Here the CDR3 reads CSVEVSARGTDTQYF. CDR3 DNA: TGCAGCGTTGAAGTGTCGGCCAGGGGCACAGATACGCAGTATTTT.

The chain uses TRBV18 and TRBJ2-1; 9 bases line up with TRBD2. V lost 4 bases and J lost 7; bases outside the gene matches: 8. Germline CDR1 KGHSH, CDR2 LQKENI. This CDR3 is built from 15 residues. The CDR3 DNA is TGTGCCAGCTCACTGGTAGCGGGAGTACCGAATGAGCAGTTCTTC. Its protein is CASSLVAGVPNEQFF.

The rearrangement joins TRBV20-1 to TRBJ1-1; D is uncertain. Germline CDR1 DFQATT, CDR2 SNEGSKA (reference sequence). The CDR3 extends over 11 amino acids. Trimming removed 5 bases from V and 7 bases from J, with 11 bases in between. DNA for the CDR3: TGCAGTGCTTATAGGGAGGTTGAAGCTTTCTTT. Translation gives CSAYREVEAFF.

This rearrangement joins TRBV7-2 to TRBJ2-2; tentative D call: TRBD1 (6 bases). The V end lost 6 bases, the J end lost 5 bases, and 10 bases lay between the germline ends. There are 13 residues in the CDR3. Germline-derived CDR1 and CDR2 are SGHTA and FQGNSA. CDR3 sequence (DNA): TGTGCCAGCAGAGAACAGGGAACCGGGGAGCTGTTTTTT. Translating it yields CASREQGTGELFF.

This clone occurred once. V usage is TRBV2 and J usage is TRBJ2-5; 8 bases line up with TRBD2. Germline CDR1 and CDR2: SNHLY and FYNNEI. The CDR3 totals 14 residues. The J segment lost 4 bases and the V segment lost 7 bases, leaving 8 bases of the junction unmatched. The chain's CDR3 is CASNNGLALETQYF. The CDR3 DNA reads TGTGCCAGCAACAATGGACTAGCCTTAGAGACCCAGTACTTC.

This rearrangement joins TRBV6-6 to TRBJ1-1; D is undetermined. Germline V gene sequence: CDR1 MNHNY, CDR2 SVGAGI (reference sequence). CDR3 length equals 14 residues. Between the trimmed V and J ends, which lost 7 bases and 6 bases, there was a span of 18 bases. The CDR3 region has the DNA TGTGCCAGCACCCCAACAAATGAGACCCCTGAAGCTTTCTTT. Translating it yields CASTPTNETPEAFF.

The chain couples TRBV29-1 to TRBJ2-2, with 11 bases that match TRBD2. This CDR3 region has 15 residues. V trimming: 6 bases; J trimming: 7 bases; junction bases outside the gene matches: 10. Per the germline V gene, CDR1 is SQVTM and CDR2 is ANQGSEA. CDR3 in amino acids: CSVEFSGRAVGELFF. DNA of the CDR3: TGCAGCGTCGAGTTTAGCGGGAGGGCTGTCGGGGAGCTGTTTTTT.

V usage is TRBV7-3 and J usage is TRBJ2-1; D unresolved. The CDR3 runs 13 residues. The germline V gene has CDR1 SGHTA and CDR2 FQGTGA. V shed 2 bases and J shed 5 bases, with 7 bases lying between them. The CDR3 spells CASSLWQNNEQFF. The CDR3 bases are TGTGCCAGCAGCTTATGGCAGAACAATGAGCAGTTCTTC.